This is a list of T cell receptor beta chains from one sample in a study of T cells in localized non-small cell lung cancer. Sequencing was performed with immunoSEQ multiplex PCR; in TCRdb, only in-frame clones are kept and a portion is missing. The table records about 82,000 clones, about three quarters of them present only once. The material sequenced was PBMCs, taken before any cancer treatment. These receptor sequences come from a man aged 40 to 70 with stage II squamous cell lung carcinoma. CDR3s include the opening cysteine and the closing phenylalanine or tryptophan. D genes are given only for firm matches.

CDR3	J	D	V
CASAGLGGSPLHF	TRBJ1-6	-	TRBV6-5
CASLPWHSGGYTF	TRBJ1-2	-	TRBV28
CASSQTGTYQPQHF	TRBJ1-5	TRBD1	TRBV7-9
CASSETVTGPVRGASTDTQYF	TRBJ2-3	TRBD2	TRBV2
CASSLGTVNTGELFF	TRBJ2-2	-	TRBV5-8
CASSLEGVMNYGYTF	TRBJ1-2	-	TRBV5-8
CASSTRGRGSYNEQFF	TRBJ2-1	-	TRBV11-2
CASSRLAGGPEPQYF	TRBJ2-5	TRBD2	TRBV6-6
CALKSDRSSYEQYF	TRBJ2-7	TRBD1	TRBV30
CASSPGGGNSPLHF	TRBJ1-6	-	TRBV27
CASSETRRRGYGYTF	TRBJ1-2	-	TRBV6-1
CASRKQGSSYNEQFF	TRBJ2-1	TRBD1	TRBV6-6
CASSRQGGYEQYF	TRBJ2-7	TRBD1	TRBV10-2
CAWSVERGNTIYF	TRBJ1-3	-	TRBV30
CASSFRGPNSPLHF	TRBJ1-6	TRBD1	TRBV6-5
CASSVNTGELFF	TRBJ2-2	-	TRBV6-1
CASSLQTGIGTEAFF	TRBJ1-1	TRBD1	TRBV5-1
CASSSAPGLVYHEQFF	TRBJ2-1	TRBD2	TRBV7-2
CASSLAQGRSPLHF	TRBJ1-6	-	TRBV7-8
CASSHQLPQPRTEAFF	TRBJ1-1	-	TRBV14
CASSLREDFTDTQYF	TRBJ2-3	-	TRBV7-9
CASSLRSRGRPYNEQFF	TRBJ2-1	-	TRBV5-1
CASSGLNRGLNTEAFF	TRBJ1-1	TRBD1	TRBV5-4
CASSVTYNEQFF	TRBJ2-1	-	TRBV6-1
CASSYFSDLGELFF	TRBJ2-2	-	TRBV7-9
CAWSRTVMNTEAFF	TRBJ1-1	-	TRBV30
CARRGQHYSNQPQHF	TRBJ1-5	-	TRBV6-4
CASSAGTGAYNEQFF	TRBJ2-1	TRBD1	TRBV2
CSVEEQIGTSYEQYF	-	-	TRBV29-1
CASSPQYTEAFF	TRBJ1-1	-	TRBV7-9
CASSTGTGSFLAYEQYF	TRBJ2-7	TRBD1	TRBV2
CASSRDRNQPQHF	TRBJ1-5	TRBD1	TRBV7-7
CASGGWGTYEQYF	TRBJ2-7	-	TRBV2
CASSPWAPGLGPSYEQYF	TRBJ2-7	-	TRBV11-2
CASSPKTGPSYEQYF	TRBJ2-7	TRBD1	TRBV4-1
CASSQQGTPNTEAFF	TRBJ1-1	-	TRBV18
CASSPRGQDVTEAFF	TRBJ1-1	TRBD1	TRBV18
CASSERSDYYTF	TRBJ1-2	-	TRBV25-1
CASSVGTNNEQFF	TRBJ2-1	-	TRBV2
CASSVGGGGFDGYTF	TRBJ1-2	-	TRBV2
CASSLRAGGSNTGELFF	TRBJ2-2	TRBD1	TRBV11-2
CASRLSTSDNEQFF	TRBJ2-1	TRBD2	TRBV10-2
CASRTGPDEQYF	TRBJ2-7	-	TRBV6-1
CASSVQAGASPLHF	TRBJ1-6	-	TRBV6-4
CASRDSSYNEQFF	TRBJ2-1	TRBD1	TRBV7-9
CASTRSGGAGTQYF	TRBJ2-5	TRBD2	TRBV5-8